The rows below give T cell receptor beta chains drawn from one sample of a study of blood T cell repertoires in COVID-19. Method: immunoSEQ multiplex PCR; TCRdb's copy keeps in-frame clones and lacks some. This sample carries 150,000 to 200,000 clones, around three quarters of them seen once, and the ten largest clones take around 15%. The sample consisted of peripheral blood. All receptors derive from a man in his 60s with active or convalescent COVID-19. CDR3s include the opening cysteine and the closing phenylalanine or tryptophan. A D gene is named only where the DNA matches it firmly. Part of the rows lack a size; the others show once, few, many or a class for expanded clones.

d_gene	v_gene	j_gene	abundance	CDR3aa	CDR3nt
TRBD1	TRBV27	TRBJ2-1	-	CASSWTGEGDEQFF	TGTGCCAGCAGCTGGACAGGGGAGGGCGATGAGCAGTTCTTC
-	TRBV21-1	TRBJ2-7	-	CASSKQGGKVSREQYF	TGTGCCAGCAGCAAACAAGGGGGCAAGGTGAGTCGGGAGCAGTACTTC
-	TRBV30	TRBJ1-1	-	CAWDESGTEAFF	TGTGCCTGGGACGAATCGGGGACTGAAGCTTTCTTT
TRBD1	TRBV5-4	TRBJ2-5	-	CASSSGQAQGRETQYF	TGTGCCAGCAGCTCCGGACAGGCCCAGGGGCGAGAGACCCAGTACTTC
-	TRBV28	TRBJ2-5	-	CASRVGGIQETQYF	TGTGCCAGCCGGGTGGGGGGAATACAAGAGACCCAGTACTTC
-	TRBV5-4	TRBJ2-5	-	CASSEEQETQYF	TGTGCCAGCAGTGAAGAGCAAGAGACCCAGTACTTC
TRBD2	TRBV29-1	TRBJ2-2	once	CSVEARDYLNTGELFF	TGCAGCGTTGAAGCCCGGGACTACCTGAACACCGGGGAGCTGTTTTTT
TRBD2	TRBV24-1	TRBJ2-1	-	CATSASIILAGPGNEQFF	TGTGCCACCAGTGCATCTATTATACTAGCGGGGCCTGGCAATGAGCAGTTCTTC
-	TRBV10-2	TRBJ2-3	-	CASSPGFRTDTQYF	TGCGCCAGTTCCCCTGGCTTCCGCACAGATACGCAGTATTTT
TRBD1	TRBV5-6	TRBJ2-6	once	CASSFGQGSFSGANVLTF	TGTGCCAGCAGCTTTGGACAGGGTAGTTTTTCTGGGGCCAACGTCCTGACTTTC
TRBD1	TRBV28	TRBJ2-1	-	CASSSSRTGDPNEQFF	TGTGCCAGCAGTAGCAGTCGGACAGGGGACCCCAATGAGCAGTTCTTC
-	TRBV9	TRBJ2-7	-	CASSARDIYYEQYF	TGTGCCAGCAGCGCGAGGGACATCTACTACGAGCAGTACTTC
-	TRBV5-6	TRBJ1-2	-	CASSRGGDGGYTF	TGTGCCAGCAGCCGGGGGGGGGATGGCGGCTACACCTTC
TRBD2	TRBV5-1	TRBJ2-5	-	CASSAGTSGVQETQYF	TGCGCCAGCAGCGCCGGGACTAGCGGAGTCCAAGAGACCCAGTACTTC
TRBD1	TRBV5-1	TRBJ1-1	-	CASSLRSQGAPNTEAFF	TGCGCCAGCAGCTTGAGGTCGCAGGGGGCTCCGAACACTGAAGCTTTCTTT
-	TRBV12-3/TRBV12-4	TRBJ1-4	-	CASSLDDRKLFF	TGTGCCAGCAGTTTAGACGACAGGAAACTGTTTTTT
TRBD2	TRBV19	TRBJ2-1	-	CASTQLAGSSYNEQFF	TGTGCCAGTACCCAGCTAGCGGGAAGCTCCTACAATGAGCAGTTCTTC
-	TRBV12-3/TRBV12-4	TRBJ2-7	once	CASSLGGLGQYF	TGTGCCAGCAGTTTAGGCGGTTTAGGGCAGTACTTC
-	TRBV11-3	TRBJ2-7	-	CASSLSGRTYEQYF	TGTGCCAGCAGCTTATCCGGGAGAACCTACGAGCAGTACTTC
TRBD2	TRBV20-1	TRBJ2-1	-	CSAWGGRQFF	TGCAGTGCTTGGGGGGGTCGGCAGTTCTTC
TRBD2	TRBV28	TRBJ2-7	-	CASSPLYSGGAYEQYF	TGTGCCAGCAGTCCACTTTATAGCGGGGGAGCCTACGAGCAGTACTTC
TRBD2	TRBV5-1	TRBJ2-7	-	CASSSVQLAGAREQYF	TGCGCCAGCAGCTCAGTCCAGCTAGCGGGAGCTCGCGAGCAGTACTTC
-	TRBV10-3	TRBJ1-2	-	CAISLTAYGYTF	TGTGCCATCAGTCTGACAGCGTATGGCTACACCTTC
TRBD2	TRBV9	TRBJ2-7	few	CASSVDGLAEQYF	TGTGCCAGCAGCGTAGACGGACTAGCAGAGCAGTACTTC
-	TRBV7-9	TRBJ1-2	-	CASSLRQRGYTF	TGTGCCAGCAGCCTTCGACAGAGAGGCTACACCTTC
TRBD2	TRBV27	TRBJ2-7	-	CASGGLAGGPYEQYF	TGTGCCAGCGGGGGACTAGCGGGAGGGCCCTACGAGCAGTACTTC
TRBD2	TRBV7-3	TRBJ2-1	-	CASSSGLAGGKQFF	TGTGCCAGCAGCTCGGGACTAGCGGGAGGGAAACAGTTCTTC
TRBD1	TRBV10-3	TRBJ2-2	-	CATEQGAFETGELFF	TGTGCCACAGAACAGGGGGCGTTTGAGACCGGGGAGCTGTTTTTT
-	TRBV9	TRBJ2-5	once	CASSVVRREGPGETQYF	TGTGCCAGCAGCGTAGTCCGGAGGGAAGGGCCAGGGGAGACCCAGTACTTC
TRBD2	TRBV19	TRBJ2-2	-	CASSPRSGGANTGELFF	TGTGCCAGTAGTCCTCGTAGCGGGGGTGCGAACACCGGGGAGCTGTTTTTT
-	TRBV4-2	TRBJ2-4	-	CASSQEGQLKNIQYF	TGTGCCAGCAGCCAAGAAGGACAGCTCAAAAACATTCAGTACTTC
TRBD2	TRBV27	TRBJ2-1	-	CASSQLRAGVPSYNEQFF	TGTGCCAGCAGTCAGCTTCGGGCGGGAGTCCCCTCCTACAATGAGCAGTTCTTC
-	TRBV27	TRBJ2-1	-	CASRTGEGHEQFF	TGTGCCAGCAGGACAGGGGAGGGCCATGAGCAGTTCTTC
TRBD1	TRBV2	TRBJ1-5	-	CASRTGSRQPQHF	TGTGCCAGCAGGACAGGGAGTCGGCAGCCCCAGCATTTT
TRBD1	TRBV19	TRBJ2-2	-	CASAIDRGTGELFF	TGTGCCAGCGCGATCGACAGGGGCACCGGGGAGCTGTTTTTT
-	TRBV20-1	TRBJ1-1	-	CSATMNTEAFF	TGCAGTGCTACCATGAACACTGAAGCTTTCTTT
-	TRBV5-4	TRBJ2-2	-	CASSSTSANTGELFF	TGTGCCAGCAGCTCGACCAGCGCGAACACCGGGGAGCTGTTTTTT
TRBD2	TRBV4-1	TRBJ2-2	-	CASSQDLERIAGVGTGELFF	TGCGCCAGCAGCCAAGATCTTGAGAGAATAGCGGGAGTGGGCACCGGGGAGCTGTTTTTT
-	TRBV6-5	TRBJ1-6	-	CASRPGTPYNSPLHF	TGTGCCAGCAGACCCGGGACACCTTATAATTCACCCCTCCACTTT
-	TRBV5-5	TRBJ2-5	-	CASSLEADQETQYF	TGTGCCAGCAGCTTGGAGGCGGACCAAGAGACCCAGTACTTC
TRBD2	TRBV7-2	TRBJ2-7	-	CASSLIAGGQYF	TGTGCCAGCAGCTTGATAGCGGGCGGGCAGTACTTC
-	TRBV28	TRBJ2-7	-	CASSRQDLGEQYF	TGTGCCAGCAGTCGACAGGACCTGGGTGAGCAGTACTTC
-	TRBV19	TRBJ1-3	-	CASKDRRSGNTIYF	TGTGCCAGTAAGGACAGACGCTCTGGAAACACCATATATTTT
-	TRBV5-4	TRBJ2-3	-	CASSRLVHSTDTQYF	TGTGCCAGCAGCCGCCTGGTACATAGCACAGATACGCAGTATTTT
-	TRBV30	TRBJ1-3	-	CAGLLAGMAGNTIYF	TGTGCCGGCCTGCTGGCAGGCATGGCTGGAAACACCATATATTTT
-	TRBV12-3/TRBV12-4	TRBJ1-2	-	CASSGQNYGYTF	TGTGCCAGCAGTGGACAGAACTATGGCTACACCTTC
TRBD2	TRBV6-5	TRBJ2-2	-	CASSRTPGGPGELFF	TGTGCCAGCAGCCGGACTCCGGGAGGGCCCGGGGAGCTGTTTTTT
-	TRBV23-1	TRBJ2-7	-	CASSHIGTSDRCYEQYF	TGCGCCAGCAGCCACATCGGCACATCGGACAGATGCTACGAGCAGTACTTC
-	TRBV28	TRBJ2-7	few	CASSSAGSGSHEQYF	TGTGCCAGCAGTTCGGCAGGGAGCGGGTCCCACGAGCAGTACTTC
TRBD1	TRBV7-3	TRBJ2-1	once	CASSLQGGPYNEQFF	TGTGCCAGCAGCCTACAAGGGGGCCCCTACAATGAGCAGTTCTTC
-	TRBV7-9	TRBJ2-7	-	CASSSWTAKGYEQYF	TGTGCCAGCAGCTCCTGGACAGCGAAAGGCTACGAGCAGTACTTC
TRBD2	TRBV10-2	TRBJ2-5	-	CASSDQGLARGAQYF	TGCGCCAGCAGTGACCAGGGACTAGCGAGGGGGGCCCAGTACTTC
TRBD2	TRBV5-4	TRBJ2-5	once	CASSLSSGRLETQYF	TGTGCCAGCAGCTTAAGTAGCGGGAGGTTGGAGACCCAGTACTTC
TRBD2	TRBV7-8	TRBJ2-7	-	CASSPGTSGIYEQYF	TGTGCCAGCAGCCCCGGGACTAGCGGGATTTACGAGCAGTACTTC
-	TRBV28	TRBJ1-1	-	CASSPPPGMKTEAFF	TGTGCCAGCAGTCCGCCGCCAGGGATGAAAACTGAAGCTTTCTTT